This T cell receptor beta chain was captured by sequencing in a study of cytomegalovirus exposure and HLA in healthy donors. The study ran its PCR with 60 Vbeta and 13 Jbeta primers. Sequencing used immunoSEQ multiplex PCR; TCRdb keeps in-frame clones, though not all of them. The sample consists of over 150,000 clones, 80% of them appearing once. Findings and caveats of the study: In a later analysis, TCR beta V- and J-gene trimming was associated with a missense DCLRE1C variant.

This CDR3 is built from 13 residues. The germline V gene has CDR1 SSHAT and CDR2 FNYEAQ (reference sequence). Note on this clone: Its antigen is unknown. At one end the junction does not follow the germline gene, possibly because of a read error.

The chain uses TRBV7-7 and TRBJ2-1, with unresolved D. The sequence came from a boy between 10 and 17 years old in good health and CMV-seronegative. The sequenced material came from PBMCs. CDR3 sequence (DNA): TGTGCTAGCAGCCCCTCCGCGTACAATGAGCAGTTCTTC. Protein sequence: CASSPSAYNEQFF.